The entry below gives a single TCR beta chain sequence along with its context. As yet, its antigen is unknown. These data are taken from a study of T-cell memory formation after mild COVID-19. Study details: TCR clusters showed largely donor specificity.

In TCRdb, the 5' RACE reads were re-called with MiXCR into one record per CDR3 protein. Among about 320,000 distinct CDR3 sequences listed, approximately 14% were seen once. Study observations and caveats: SARS-CoV-2 specificity of second-wave clones peaking day 37 was unconfirmed.

The ends were cut back, 5 bases at V and 3 bases at J, with 18 bases in the middle. The V gene's germline CDR1 is ENHRY and CDR2 SYGVKD. The CDR3 has 16 amino acids. Material for sequencing was PBMCs or a T cell subset sorted from them (not recorded which). This TCR was recovered from a man younger than 35 who had mild COVID-19 (a few samples of this study predate the infection). Cell type and time point are not known. The chain links TRBV10-3 to TRBJ2-3; D might be TRBD1 (6 bases). This CDR3 reads CAISLGQSPVTDTQYF. The CDR3 DNA sequence: TGTGCCATCAGTTTGGGACAATCCCCCGTGACAGATACGCAGTATTTT.